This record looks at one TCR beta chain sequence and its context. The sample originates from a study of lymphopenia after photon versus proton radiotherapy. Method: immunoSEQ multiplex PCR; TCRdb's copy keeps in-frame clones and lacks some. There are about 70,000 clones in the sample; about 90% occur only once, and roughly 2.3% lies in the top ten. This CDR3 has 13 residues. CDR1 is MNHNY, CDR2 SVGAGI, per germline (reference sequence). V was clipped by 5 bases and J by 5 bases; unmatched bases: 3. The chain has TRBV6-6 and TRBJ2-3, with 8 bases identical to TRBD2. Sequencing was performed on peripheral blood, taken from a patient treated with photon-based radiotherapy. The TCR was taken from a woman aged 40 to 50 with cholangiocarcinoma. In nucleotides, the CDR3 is TGTGCCAGCAGTCCTCTAGCGGGAGATACGCAGTATTTT. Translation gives CASSPLAGDTQYF.